This TCR beta chain was recovered during a study of blood T cell repertoires in COVID-19 (TCRdb year 2020). With regard to the full study: The collaborator samples originated in the United States, Italy and Spain and spanned the acute and convalescent phases of COVID-19. The material from the prospective study consisted of cDNA or gDNA derived from T cells, B-cell-depleted T cells, or PBMCs. Subjects who had been exposed to COVID-19, were actively infected with it, or had recovered from it provided the deeply sampled blood TCRbeta repertoires that made up the dataset. The repertoires were released in a freely available public database meant as a resource for research on the immune response to SARS-CoV-2. Samples were obtained from the ongoing ImmuneRACE study (first 160 participants) and from about 1,300 subjects provided by 6 global collaborators. Sample metadata almost always included a de-identified subject ID, COVID-19 status, age in years and sex. Where HLA class I and class II types were available, the types were taken from metadata supplied by the sample provider, not from assay-based typing.

The immunoSEQ Assay, a bias-controlled multiplex PCR, was used to amplify TCRbeta CDR3 regions from genomic DNA. The authors' analysis ran thus. Within the assay, amplification of reference gene primers was used to estimate how many nucleated cells each sample contained. To quantify the absolute abundance of each unique TCRbeta CDR3 rearrangement, sequence reads were collapsed and filtered. For each sample, productive Simpson clonality was calculated as the square root of Simpson's diversity index over productive rearrangements. TCRdb took this table from immuneACCESS and kept in-frame rearrangements with V and J called. Such tables lack part of the clones; where checked against another copy, unresolved V genes explain under half of the gap, and the rest is unexplained. For V, J and clone size, that table is used; D and trimming come from the DNA. Within this sample are 200,000 to 250,000 clones, with 85% to 90% of them counted one time only. The top ten constitute roughly 2.6% of the sample.

One collaborating source in Seattle enrolled patients during active infection and followed them longitudinally through the course of disease. Whole blood was collected in K2EDTA tubes by collaborating institutions according to the institutions' own protocols. Collaborator samples were shipped for TCRbeta analysis as frozen whole blood, isolated PBMCs, or DNA extracted from either sample type. What the research found in general, with its limitations: The amount of clinical and demographic metadata varied by source and participant and was provided uncurated.

Comments on this clone: Its antigen specificity is not known. No much larger clone is present one base from it, and per-base qualities are unavailable.

The receptor was derived from a man younger than 40 with COVID-19, enrolled during active disease. The source material was peripheral blood.

CDR3 reads: CASSSPGLAFEQYF. The bases are TGTGCCAGCAGTTCCCCGGGACTAGCGTTCGAGCAGTACTTC. The rearrangement combines TRBV11-2 with TRBJ2-7, and 10 bases in between align with TRBD2. Its CDR3 holds 14 amino acids, cysteine through phenylalanine. The CDR3 DNA has 42 bases and is translated from base 1. According to the germline V gene, CDR1 reads SGHAT and CDR2 reads FQNNGV. The V end gives up 6 bases and the J end 6 bases, leaving 8 bases in the junction not matched to a gene.